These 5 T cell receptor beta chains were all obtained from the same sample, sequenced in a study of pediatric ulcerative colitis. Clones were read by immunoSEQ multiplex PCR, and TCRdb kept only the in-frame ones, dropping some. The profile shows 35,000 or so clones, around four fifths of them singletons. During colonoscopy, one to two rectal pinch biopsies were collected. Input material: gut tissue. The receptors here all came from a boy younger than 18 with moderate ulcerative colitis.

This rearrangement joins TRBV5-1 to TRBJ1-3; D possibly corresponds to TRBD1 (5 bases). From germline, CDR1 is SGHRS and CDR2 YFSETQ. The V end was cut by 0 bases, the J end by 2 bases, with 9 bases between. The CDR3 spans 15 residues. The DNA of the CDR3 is TGCGCCAGCAGCTTGGCAGGGCAGCCTGGAAACACCATATATTTT. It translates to CASSLAGQPGNTIYF.

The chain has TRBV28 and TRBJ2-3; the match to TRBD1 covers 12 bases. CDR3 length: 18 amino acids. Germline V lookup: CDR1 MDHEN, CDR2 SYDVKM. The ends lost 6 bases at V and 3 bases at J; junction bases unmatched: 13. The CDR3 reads CASSPVPGQGAETDTQYF. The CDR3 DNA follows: TGTGCCAGCAGCCCAGTCCCGGGACAGGGGGCTGAAACAGATACGCAGTATTTT. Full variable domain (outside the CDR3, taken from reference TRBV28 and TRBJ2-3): DVKVTQSSRYLVKRTGEKVFLECVQDMDHENMFWYRQDPGLGLRLIYFSYDVKMKEKGDIPEGYSVSREKKERFSLILESASTNQTSMYLCASSPVPGQGAETDTQYFGPGTRLTVL.

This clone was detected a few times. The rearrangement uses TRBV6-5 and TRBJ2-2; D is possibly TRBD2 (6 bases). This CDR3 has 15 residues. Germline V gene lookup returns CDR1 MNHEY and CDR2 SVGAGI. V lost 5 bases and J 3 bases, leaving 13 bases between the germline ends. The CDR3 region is CASSHFGGYTGELFF. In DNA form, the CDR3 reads TGTGCCAGCAGTCATTTCGGGGGTTACACCGGGGAGCTGTTTTTT.

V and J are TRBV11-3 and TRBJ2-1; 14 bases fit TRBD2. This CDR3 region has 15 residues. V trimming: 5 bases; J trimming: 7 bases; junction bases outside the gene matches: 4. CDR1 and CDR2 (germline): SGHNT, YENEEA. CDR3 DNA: TGTGCCAGCAGCGGGGGACTAGCGGGAGTGAATGAGCAGTTCTTC. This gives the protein CASSGGLAGVNEQFF.

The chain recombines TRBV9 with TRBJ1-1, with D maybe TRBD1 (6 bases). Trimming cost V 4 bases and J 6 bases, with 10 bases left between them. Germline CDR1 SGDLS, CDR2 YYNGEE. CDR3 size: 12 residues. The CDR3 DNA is TGTGCCAGCAGCTCACAGGGAGCTGAAGCTTTCTTT. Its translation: CASSSQGAEAFF.